Listed below are T cell receptor beta chains from one sample, sequenced in a study of blood T cell repertoires in COVID-19. Generated by immunoSEQ multiplex PCR, the TCRdb table keeps only in-frame clones and is missing some. The table shows 95,000 to 150,000 clones, with approximately 82% occurring only once. Material: peripheral blood. These receptors all stem from a woman in her forties or fifties with acute or convalescent COVID-19. Both conserved end residues are part of each CDR3. A D gene is named only where the DNA matches it firmly. The listing skips clone size in some rows; elsewhere it reads once, few, many or a size class.

TRBD1	TRBV10-3	TRBJ2-1	NA	TGTGCCATCAGTGACCCCCGACAGGGGGCTTACAATGAGCAGTTCTTC	CAISDPRQGAYNEQFF
NA	TRBV4-1	TRBJ2-7	many	TGCGCCAGCAGCCCCCGGGACAACTCCTACGAGCAGTACTTC	CASSPRDNSYEQYF
NA	TRBV18	TRBJ2-7	NA	TGTGCCAGCTCACCGCGGACAGAAGGATACGAGCAGTACTTC	CASSPRTEGYEQYF
NA	TRBV5-1	TRBJ1-1	few	TGCGCCAGCAGCCCCCAAAATGTGAACACTGAAGCTTTCTTT	CASSPQNVNTEAFF
TRBD2	TRBV5-1	TRBJ2-1	NA	TGCGCCAGCAGCGGCACCGGGACTAGCGGTAGGAGCTCCTACAATGAGCAGTTCTTC	CASSGTGTSGRSSYNEQFF
NA	TRBV19	TRBJ1-4	NA	TGTGCCAGTAGTACGACGAGGAGTGAAAAACTGTTTTTT	CASSTTRSEKLFF
NA	TRBV6-5	TRBJ1-1	NA	TGTGCCAGCAGTCACAGGGAGACTGAAGCTTTCTTT	CASSHRETEAFF
TRBD2	TRBV28	TRBJ2-3	once	TGTGCCAGCAGGACCCCTAGCGGGAGTCTGGATACGCAGTATTTT	CASRTPSGSLDTQYF
NA	TRBV10-2	TRBJ1-3	NA	TGCGCCAGCAGTGAACTTAAGGGGGCTGGAAACACCATATATTTT	CASSELKGAGNTIYF
NA	TRBV28	TRBJ1-5	NA	TGTGCCAGCAGTTTTCGGCAGGGGATACAGCCCCAGCATTTT	CASSFRQGIQPQHF
TRBD1	TRBV2	TRBJ1-2	NA	TGTGCCAGCAGGACAGGGCTGTATGGCTACACCTTC	CASRTGLYGYTF
NA	TRBV6-5	TRBJ2-7	NA	TGTGCCAGCAGAATCCGGGACAACTCCTACGAGCAGTACTTC	CASRIRDNSYEQYF
TRBD2	TRBV5-4	TRBJ2-3	few	TGTGCCAGCAGCTCCTACGAGCGGGGAGGTGGGGATACGCAGTATTTT	CASSSYERGGGDTQYF
TRBD2	TRBV19	TRBJ2-7	NA	TGTGCCAGTAGTGCGAGCGGGAGTAGCTACGAGCAGTACTTC	CASSASGSSYEQYF
NA	TRBV3-1/TRBV3-2	TRBJ2-7	few	TGTGCCAGCAGCCAAGACAGGCCTCCCGCCTACGAGCAGTACTTC	CASSQDRPPAYEQYF
TRBD1	TRBV2	TRBJ1-2	NA	TGTGCCAGCAGGGGGACAGGGGACAACTATGGCTACACCTTC	CASRGTGDNYGYTF
NA	TRBV5-1	TRBJ1-3	NA	TGCGCCAGCAGCCCGGGGTCCTCTGGAAACACCATATATTTT	CASSPGSSGNTIYF
TRBD1	TRBV10-1	TRBJ1-1	NA	TGCGCCAGCCGAGGGACAGGGGACACTGAAGCTTTCTTT	CASRGTGDTEAFF
NA	TRBV6-1	TRBJ1-2	NA	TGTGCCAGCAGTGAGGGATTAGGGCGGGATGGCTACACCTTC	CASSEGLGRDGYTF
NA	TRBV10-2	TRBJ1-5	NA	TGCGCCAGCAGTGAGCCCGGGACGGGGGTTCGGCGCAATCAGCCCCAGCATTTT	CASSEPGTGVRRNQPQHF
NA	TRBV3-1/TRBV3-2	TRBJ2-2	NA	TGTGCCAGCAGCTTTCGGACTAGCAGGGGGGCCGGGGAGCTGTTTTTT	CASSFRTSRGAGELFF
TRBD1	TRBV2	TRBJ2-7	many	TGTGCCAGCGGGGGACAGGGATCCTACGAGCAGTACTTC	CASGGQGSYEQYF
TRBD1	TRBV24-1	TRBJ1-5	few	TGTGCCACCAGTGACACACCGGGACAGGGTAACGGGGTTAAAAATCAGCCCCAGCATTTT	CATSDTPGQGNGVKNQPQHF
NA	TRBV6-5	TRBJ2-3	NA	TGTGCCAGCAGTTACCGGGGCGTGGAGGGGGATACGCAGTATTTT	CASSYRGVEGDTQYF
NA	TRBV28	TRBJ2-7	NA	TGTGCCAGCAGTTTAACTGGGGGGACCTACGAGCAGTACTTC	CASSLTGGTYEQYF
NA	TRBV2	TRBJ1-2	once	TGTGCCAGCAGTGATGAGGCTGGCTATGGCTACACCTTC	CASSDEAGYGYTF
TRBD2	TRBV2	TRBJ2-7	NA	TGTGCCAGCAGTGACATAAAACTAGCGGGATCTACCTACGAGCAGTACTTC	CASSDIKLAGSTYEQYF
TRBD2	TRBV28	TRBJ2-7	NA	TGTGCCAGCAGTTCCCGACGGGGGGTCTACGAGCAGTACTTC	CASSSRRGVYEQYF
TRBD1	TRBV9	TRBJ1-2	NA	TGTGCCAGCAGCGTAGGCCTCGTTCCCGGGACAGATGGCTACACCTTC	CASSVGLVPGTDGYTF
TRBD2	TRBV18	TRBJ2-5	once	TGTGCCAGCTCACCACAGCGGGAGTTAGAGACCCAGTACTTC	CASSPQRELETQYF
TRBD1	TRBV7-9	TRBJ1-6	NA	TGTGCCAGCAGCTCTGAAACAGGGGGCGTTCCAAGGTCCCTCCACTTT	CASSSETGGVPRSLHF
TRBD1	TRBV27	TRBJ2-7	NA	TGTGCCAGCAGTCCCTCGACAGGGGACGAGCAGTACTTC	CASSPSTGDEQYF
NA	TRBV7-9	TRBJ2-3	NA	TGTGCCAGCAGCTTTGGTCCGGGAGATACGCAGTATTTT	CASSFGPGDTQYF
NA	TRBV10-1	TRBJ2-7	NA	TGCGCCAGCAGTGAAACCCTAGCTACGGTCTACGAGCAGTACTTC	CASSETLATVYEQYF
TRBD2	TRBV3-1/TRBV3-2	TRBJ2-7	NA	TGTGCCAGCAGCCTGAGACTAGCCCCTACCGACGAGCAGTACTTC	CASSLRLAPTDEQYF
NA	TRBV2	TRBJ2-2	NA	TGTGCCAGCGGACGGACAGCTAACACCGGGGAGCTGTTTTTT	CASGRTANTGELFF
NA	TRBV4-1	TRBJ1-4	NA	TGCGCCAGCAGCCAAGATCGCTCCTTGAGAACGGGACTGTTTTTT	CASSQDRSLRTGLFF